This T cell receptor beta chain was observed in a study of blood T cells in healthy people across ages. Overall study results and limits: Because donor CMV status was unknown, expanded clonotype changes were possibly confounded. Versus aged donors, long-lived donors had higher diversity and more naive CD4+ cells. One million T cells yielded diversity estimates that were considered underestimates.

This clonotype appeared many times. No antigen is known for it. Trimming removed 4 bases at V and 1 base at J, with 5 bases between. From germline, CDR1 is SQVTM and CDR2 ANQGSEA. The CDR3 spans 11 residues. Using a J-beta primer mix together with a sample-barcoded 5' primer, a second PCR was run for roughly 6 to 11 cycles. In TCRdb, the 5' RACE reads were re-called with MiXCR into one record per CDR3 protein. Here the sample spans fewer than 2 million distinct CDR3 sequences, about two fifths being singletons. The chain couples TRBV29-1 to TRBJ2-7; maybe TRBD2 (5 bases). The sequence was obtained from a human donor in good health. Sequenced: blood. CDR3 in amino acids: CSVGGSYEQYF. CDR3 sequence (DNA): TGCAGCGTTGGAGGGTCCTACGAGCAGTACTTC.